These T cell receptor beta chains were read from a single sample in a study of cytomegalovirus exposure and HLA in healthy donors. Assay used: immunoSEQ multiplex PCR; TCRdb lists only in-frame clones, some missing. Here the sample table reports roughly 200,000 clones. The sample consisted of PBMCs. The receptors derive from a man aged 25-45 years in good health and CMV-seronegative. Both conserved end residues are part of each CDR3. The D gene is left open where the match is weak.

CDR3 length	V gene	D gene	J gene	CDR3 DNA	CDR3 protein
16	TRBV19	TRBD1	TRBJ2-7	TGTGCCAGTAGTCCCCGGGACAGGGGATTCTCCTACGAGCAGTACTTC	CASSPRDRGFSYEQYF
16	TRBV19	TRBD1	TRBJ2-1	TGTGCCAGTAGTATTATTGAGGGACAGGGCTACAATGAGCAGTTCTTC	CASSIIEGQGYNEQFF
14	TRBV10-2	-	TRBJ1-5	TGCGCCAGCAGTGAGTCGGGAGGGAATCAGCCCCAGCATTTT	CASSESGGNQPQHF
15	TRBV5-1	-	TRBJ1-1	TGCGCCAGCAGCACCGACAGCGTAGATAACACTGAAGCTTTCTTT	CASSTDSVDNTEAFF
14	TRBV6-5	TRBD1	TRBJ2-1	TGTGCCAGCAGCACCTCTCAGGGGGTTCGTGAGCAGTTCTTC	CASSTSQGVREQFF
13	TRBV2	-	TRBJ1-5	TGTGCCAGCAGCCCCATTCAGGGTCAGCCCCAGCATTTT	CASSPIQGQPQHF
15	TRBV10-1	TRBD1	TRBJ2-3	TGCGCCAGCAGTGACACAGGGGGCACCACAGATACGCAGTATTTT	CASSDTGGTTDTQYF
15	TRBV6-5	-	TRBJ1-5	TGTGCCAGCAGTTACTCGATGGTAGGGGATCAGCCCCAGCATTTT	CASSYSMVGDQPQHF
13	TRBV6-6	TRBD2	TRBJ2-7	TGTGCCAGCAGTAGCGGGAATTTCAACGAGCAGTACTTC	CASSSGNFNEQYF
10	TRBV29-1	TRBD1	TRBJ2-7	TGCAGCGCTGGACAGGGGGAGCAGTACTTC	CSAGQGEQYF